Below are 26 T cell receptor beta chains sequenced from a single sample in a study of patients and donors after allogeneic stem cell transplantation. TCRdb redid the calling of the RT-PCR reads with MiXCR, one entry per CDR3 protein. The sample consists of some 230,000 distinct CDR3 sequences, 13% to 15% of them appearing once. The specimen sequenced was blood, either unsorted or a sorted T cell fraction (not recorded which). The receptors derive from a human donor who was either an allogeneic HSCT recipient or a stem cell or donor lymphocyte infusion donor (not recorded which). It is not recorded whose cells these are; they may come from a transplant donor.

This clonotype was observed at least ten times. The genes are TRBV5-1 and TRBJ2-2; unclear D gene. The CDR3 has 14 residues. The V gene lost 0 bases and the J gene lost 5 bases, with 8 bases spanning the gap. The germline gives CDR1 SGHRS, CDR2 YFSETQ. CDR3: CASSLGHGTGELFF. CDR3 DNA: TGCGCCAGCAGCTTGGGGCATGGGACCGGGGAGCTGTTTTTT.

This chain connects TRBV11-1 to TRBJ1-4, with a possible D match to TRBD1 (6 bases). V was trimmed by 4 bases and J by 0 bases, leaving 18 bases between them. This CDR3 has 18 amino acids. Germline V lookup: CDR1 SGHAT, CDR2 FQDESV (reference sequence). For the CDR3, the DNA is TGTGCCAGCAGCTCAACCCCGTCCGACAGGTCAACTAATGAAAAACTGTTTTTT. Its translation: CASSSTPSDRSTNEKLFF.

Concerning this clonotype: A much larger clone lies a single base off, so this may be a read error. The V and J genes are TRBV5-5 and TRBJ1-2; tentative D call: TRBD1 (5 bases). Germline loops: CDR1 SGHKS, CDR2 YYEKEE (reference sequence). Trimming shortened V by 2 bases and J by 1 base, and 6 bases separated the two germline ends. CDR3 length: 13 residues. The CDR3 sequence: CASSLQVNYGYTF. In DNA form, the CDR3 reads TGTGCCAGCAGCTTACAGGTTAACTATGGCTACACCTTC.

The J gene is TRBJ1-1, the V gene TRBV19; D remains ambiguous. CDR1 LNHDA and CDR2 SQIVND come from the germline V gene (reference sequence). The V end was cut by 7 bases, the J end by 5 bases, with 17 bases between. This CDR3 region has 14 residues. CDR3 nucleotides: TGTGCCAGTATTAGATCGAACCTCGGGACTGAAGCTTTCTTT. Amino acid sequence: CASIRSNLGTEAFF.

The chain couples TRBV3-1 to TRBJ1-3; no reliable D call. Trimming removed 4 bases from V and 0 bases from J, with 13 bases in between. Germline CDR1 LGHDT, CDR2 YNNKEL (reference sequence). The CDR3 is 16 amino acids. The CDR3: CASSPEMGFSGNTIYF. The DNA of the CDR3 is TGTGCCAGCAGCCCTGAGATGGGCTTCTCTGGAAACACCATATATTTT.

This clonotype showed up just a few times. The CDR3 bases are TGCAGTGCTGGAGGAAGGACTAGCAATCAGCCCCAGCATTTT. Translation: CSAGGRTSNQPQHF. This chain links TRBV20-1 with TRBJ1-5; the D is unclear. Germline loops: CDR1 DFQATT, CDR2 SNEGSKA (reference sequence). The CDR3 extends over 14 amino acids. Trimming removed 5 bases from V and 0 bases from J, with 11 bases in between.

V and J are TRBV20-1 and TRBJ1-2; TRBD1 is a possible D gene (5 bases). The CDR3 loop spans 16 amino acids. The V gene's germline CDR1 is DFQATT and CDR2 SNEGSKA (reference sequence). V lost 5 bases and J lost 1, with 20 bases in between. CDR3: CSAPRGRTFINYGYTF. The CDR3, as DNA: TGCAGTGCTCCAAGGGGACGGACGTTCATTAACTATGGCTACACCTTC.

This clonotype was counted ten times or more. The J gene is TRBJ1-6, the V gene TRBV7-9, with D uncertain. V was clipped by 1 base and J by 9 bases, with 13 bases between them. The CDR3 is made up of 15 amino acids. Germline-derived CDR1 and CDR2 are SEHNR and FQNEAQ (reference sequence). This CDR3 is CASSLGLGVGSPLHF. DNA for the CDR3: TGTGCCAGCAGCTTAGGTTTAGGAGTTGGTTCACCCCTCCACTTT.

A few counts support this clonotype. V gene TRBV3-1 combines with J gene TRBJ2-3, with TRBD2 as a possible D gene (5 bases). Trimming removed 1 base at V and 3 bases at J, with 8 bases between. There are 14 residues in the CDR3. CDR1 is LGHDT and CDR2 is YNNKEL in the germline V gene (reference sequence). CDR3 nucleotides: TGTGCCAGCAGCCAAGTCGCGGGTACAGATACGCAGTATTTT. Its translation: CASSQVAGTDTQYF.

The chain employs TRBV4-1 and TRBJ2-3, with no clear D. The ends were cut back, 4 bases at V and 4 bases at J, with 18 bases in the middle. This CDR3 region has 16 residues. Germline V CDR1 and CDR2: MGHRA, YSYEKL. The DNA of the CDR3 is TGCGCCAGCAGCCGCACAACCGGGCTGAATTCAGATACGCAGTATTTT. It specifies CASSRTTGLNSDTQYF.

This sequence joins TRBV14 and TRBJ2-7; 11 positions match TRBD1. The length of the CDR3 is 16 residues. Germline V lookup: CDR1 SGHDN, CDR2 FVKESK. J was trimmed by 3 bases and V by 1 base; bases with no gene match: 5. This CDR3 is CASSQGWTGGVYEQYF. CDR3 bases: TGTGCCAGCAGCCAAGGCTGGACAGGGGGCGTCTACGAGCAGTACTTC.

A few counts support this clonotype. V and J are TRBV5-5 and TRBJ1-1, with D perhaps matching TRBD1 (6 bases). There are 14 residues in the CDR3. Germline assignment: CDR1 SGHKS and CDR2 YYEKEE (reference sequence). V was shortened by 0 bases and J by 4 bases, with 10 bases between the two germline ends. The CDR3 reads CASSLEGVGTEAFF. The CDR3 nucleotides are TGTGCCAGCAGCTTGGAGGGGGTGGGCACTGAAGCTTTCTTT.

J is TRBJ1-6 and V is TRBV9; weak D call: TRBD1 (6 bases). Trimming cost V 7 bases and J 5 bases, with 13 bases left between them. CDR1 is SGDLS and CDR2 is YYNGEE in the germline V gene. The CDR3 contains 14 residues. As DNA, the CDR3 is TGTGCCAGCGACGGGGGACACAATAATTCACCCCTCCACTTT. This gives the protein CASDGGHNNSPLHF.

This clonotype was detected a few times. The genes are TRBV12-3 or TRBV12-4 and TRBJ2-7; D might be TRBD1 or TRBD2, each matching 5 bases. The CDR3 length is 12 residues. Between the trimmed V and J ends, which lost 6 bases and 5 bases, there was a span of 11 bases. The CDR3 sequence: CASRKGRNEQYF. The CDR3 bases are TGTGCCAGCAGAAAGGGACGGAACGAGCAGTACTTC.

The table lists this clonotype with many counts. This chain connects TRBV2 to TRBJ2-7, with D unclear. The CDR3 is 11 amino acids. V lost 3 bases to trimming and J lost 3 bases, with 3 bases between them. From germline, CDR1 is SNHLY and CDR2 FYNNEI. Here the CDR3 DNA reads TGTGCCAGCAGTGAGGGCTACGAGCAGTACTTC. Protein sequence: CASSEGYEQYF.

The CDR3 sequence is CASSSRVYRIPREQYF. CDR3 coding DNA: TGTGCCAGCAGCTCCCGTGTGTACAGGATCCCACGCGAGCAGTACTTC. The J gene is TRBJ2-7, the V gene TRBV7-8, with D maybe TRBD1 (5 bases). In germline, CDR1 is SGHVS, CDR2 FQNEAQ. The CDR3 has 16 amino acids. The V end lost 4 bases, the J end lost 6 bases, and 22 bases lay between the germline ends.

This clonotype was seen a handful of times. The rearrangement uses TRBV20-1 and TRBJ2-3; no clear D gene. The V end lost 0 bases, the J end lost 2 bases, and 12 bases lay between the germline ends. From germline, CDR1 is DFQATT and CDR2 SNEGSKA (reference sequence). The CDR3 contains 15 residues. The CDR3 coding sequence is TGCAGTGCTAGAGATCTCCATACACACACAGATACGCAGTATTTT. It codes for CSARDLHTHTDTQYF.

The chain recombines TRBV11-3 with TRBJ2-3; a weak D match, TRBD2 (5 bases). Trimming took 8 bases from V and 0 from J, leaving 12 bases between them. The CDR3 length is 14 residues. Germline assignment: CDR1 SGHNT and CDR2 YENEEA. As DNA, the CDR3 is TGTGCCAGCGGAGGCGGGTTTAGCACAGATACGCAGTATTTT. Translating gives CASGGGFSTDTQYF.

This clonotype was counted at least ten times. This chain joins TRBV11-3 and TRBJ1-3; D gene uncertain. The germline CDR1 and CDR2 sequences are SGHNT and YENEEA. With 5 bases removed from V and 3 bases from J, the gap between germline ends came to 11 bases. The CDR3 is 14 residues long. The DNA of the CDR3 is TGTGCCAGCAGCCCGGTTTTTAGTGGAAACACCATATATTTT. It codes for CASSPVFSGNTIYF.

The CDR3 coding sequence is TGTGCCAGCAGCGGGTCAACGGCCTCCTCGAGCTACACCTTC. The encoded protein is CASSGSTASSSYTF. V is TRBV5-4 and J is TRBJ1-2, with D unclear. CDR1 SGHNT and CDR2 YYREEE come from the germline V gene (reference sequence). This CDR3 spans 14 amino acids. V lost 4 bases and J 9 bases, leaving 19 bases between the germline ends.

The chain couples TRBV6-2 or TRBV6-3 to TRBJ1-6; 8 positions agree with TRBD1. Germline loops: CDR1 MNHEY, CDR2 SVGEGT. Trimming removed 0 bases from V and 9 bases from J; junction bases left unmatched: 4. The CDR3 is 15 amino acids. This CDR3 is CASSYSQGTGSPLHF. The CDR3 nucleotides read TGTGCCAGCAGTTACTCCCAGGGGACAGGTTCACCCCTCCACTTT.

This clonotype was observed many times. V usage is TRBV7-2 and J usage is TRBJ1-1; D gene ambiguous. The CDR3 contains 14 residues. Trimming pared 3 bases from V and 1 base from J, leaving 9 bases between. Germline V lookup: CDR1 SGHTA, CDR2 FQGNSA. CDR3: CASSFNPGNTEAFF. The CDR3 nucleotides are TGTGCCAGCAGCTTTAACCCGGGGAACACTGAAGCTTTCTTT.

The gene calls are TRBV18 and TRBJ2-1; perhaps TRBD1 as D (6 bases). CDR3 length: 13 residues. Trimming took off 4 bases at V and 8 bases at J, with 12 bases between the two ends. CDR1 and CDR2 from the germline V gene are KGHSH and LQKENI. Here the CDR3 DNA reads TGTGCCAGCTCACGATGGACAGACGATGAGCAGTTCTTC. Translation: CASSRWTDDEQFF. The variable domain in full, completed from reference TRBV18 and TRBJ2-1, reads NAGVMQNPRHLVRRRGQEARLRCSPMKGHSHVYWYRQLPEEGLKFMVYLQKENIIDESGMPKERFSAEFPKEGPSILRIQQVVRGDSAAYFCASSRWTDDEQFFGPGTRLTVL.

Ten or more counts support this clonotype. The V gene is TRBV3-1, the J gene TRBJ2-2, with D uncertain. CDR3 length: 17 residues. Per the germline V gene, CDR1 is LGHDT and CDR2 is YNNKEL (reference sequence). Deletions cut 0 bases from V and 0 bases from J, with 11 bases between. The CDR3 is CASSQDFPGTNTGELFF. The DNA for the CDR3 is TGTGCCAGCAGCCAAGATTTTCCCGGCACGAACACCGGGGAGCTGTTTTTT.

This clonotype was seen a handful of times. The rearrangement joins TRBV6-1 to TRBJ2-1; D gene ambiguous. Germline assignment: CDR1 MNHNS and CDR2 SASEGT. Trimming left V 3 bases short and J 10 bases short, with 16 bases between. This CDR3 has 14 residues. The chain's CDR3 is CASSESRITREQFF. CDR3 DNA: TGTGCCAGCAGTGAGTCTAGGATCACCCGGGAGCAGTTCTTC.

This clonotype was seen a few times. The chain carries TRBV5-6 and TRBJ2-3; D is undetermined. CDR3 length equals 12 residues. The germline CDR1 and CDR2 sequences are SGHDT and YYEEEE. The V end lost 9 bases, the J end lost 4 bases, and 12 bases lay between the germline ends. The CDR3 loop is CATSPHSDTQYF. The CDR3 DNA is TGTGCCACCAGTCCCCACTCAGATACGCAGTATTTT.